Presented here are 26 T cell receptor beta chains from one specimen sequenced in a study of shared clonotypes between healthy human individuals. Clones were read by immunoSEQ multiplex PCR, and TCRdb kept only the in-frame ones, dropping some. The sample comprises roughly 500,000 clones, around 80% of which are singletons, and 9.5% to 15% rests with the top ten. The source material was PBMCs. The receptors were gathered from a woman between 40 and 50 years old in good health. Some clones in this sample may be carry-over from other donors' samples.

The chain carries TRBV7-2 and TRBJ2-5, with D possibly TRBD2 on 6 matching bases. The CDR3 length is 14 residues. The V end was cut by 2 bases, the J end by 3 bases, with 10 bases between. Germline CDR1 is SGHTA and CDR2 is FQGNSA. CDR3 region: CASSLYGSEETQYF. The CDR3 nucleotides are TGTGCCAGCAGCTTATACGGGAGTGAAGAGACCCAGTACTTC.

The chain is built from TRBV30 and TRBJ2-6; 7 bases are shared with TRBD1. The CDR3 spans 18 residues. V trimming: 0 bases; J trimming: 1 base; junction bases outside the gene matches: 9. The V gene's germline CDR1 is GTSNPN and CDR2 SVGIG (reference sequence). CDR3 nucleotides: TGTGCCTGGAGTGTCGCACAGGGGTTTGCGTCTGGGGCCAACGTCCTGACTTTC. Translated, it gives CAWSVAQGFASGANVLTF.

In DNA form, the CDR3 reads TGTGCCAGCAGCAAACGGAGAAGGACAGCCAGGGATTTTTTCAATCAGCCCCAGCATTTT. Amino acid sequence: CASSKRRRTARDFFNQPQHF. The chain is built from TRBV21-1 and TRBJ1-5; TRBD1, the D gene given by the table, was not confirmed from the DNA. TRBV21-1 is an annotated pseudogene. The CDR3 extends over 20 amino acids.

The V call is TRBV20-1, the J call TRBJ2-5; D is uncertain. V was clipped by 6 bases and J by 5 bases, with 10 bases between them. The germline CDR1 and CDR2 sequences are DFQATT and SNEGSKA (reference sequence). The CDR3 spans 11 residues. The CDR3 DNA follows: TGCAGTGCGATGCTAGGGGAGACCCAGTACTTC. It codes for CSAMLGETQYF.

The CDR3 coding sequence is TGTGCCAGCAGCTCCAACCTAGCGGGAGGGCATGAGCAGTTCTTC. It specifies CASSSNLAGGHEQFF. The rearrangement uses TRBV7-2 and TRBJ2-1; 12 nucleotides align to TRBD2. Germline loops: CDR1 SGHTA, CDR2 FQGNSA. The junction had 6 bases not matched to a gene; V was cut back by 4 bases and J by 8 bases. This CDR3 contains 15 residues.

To note about this clone: Other DNA sequences in the sample encode the same CDR3. The V call is TRBV14, the J call TRBJ2-3; D gene unclear. The CDR3 extends over 15 amino acids. With 0 bases removed from V and 2 bases from J, the gap between germline ends came to 9 bases. Per germline, CDR1 SGHDN and CDR2 FVKESK. Here the CDR3 DNA reads TGTGCCAGCAGCCAAGATCCCCCTGACACAGATACGCAGTATTTT. Translated: CASSQDPPDTDTQYF. Supplemented by reference TRBV14 and TRBJ2-3, the full variable domain reads EAGVTQFPSHSVIEKGQTVTLRCDPISGHDNLYWYRRVMGKEIKFLLHFVKESKQDESGMPNNRFLAERTGGTYSTLKVQPAELEDSGVYFCASSQDPPDTDTQYFGPGTRLTVL.

About this clone itself: Only one base separates this from a far larger clonotype, so it likely reflects a read error. The CDR3 nucleotides read TGCGCCAGCAGCTTGGCCCTACAGCGGCCCTACGAGCAGTACTTC. Protein sequence: CASSLALQRPYEQYF. The V gene is TRBV5-1, the J gene TRBJ2-7; D perhaps matches TRBD2 (5 bases). CDR1 and CDR2 (germline): SGHRS, YFSETQ. Between the trimmed V and J ends, which lost 0 bases and 2 bases, there was a span of 12 bases. The CDR3 is 15 residues long.

This clone was recorded a few times. The chain joins TRBV18 to TRBJ1-2; TRBD1 is a possible D gene (6 bases). The CDR3 sequence is 15 residues long. Germline CDR1 is KGHSH and CDR2 is LQKENI. V shed 2 bases and J shed 0 bases, with 10 bases lying between them. The CDR3 spells CASSPGAGANYGYTF. The CDR3 nucleotides are TGTGCCAGCTCACCAGGGGCAGGGGCTAACTATGGCTACACCTTC.

In regard to this clone: The sample holds other DNA sequences that translate to the same CDR3. The rearrangement links TRBV9 to TRBJ2-7, with TRBD2 matching over 12 bases. CDR3 size: 15 residues. The V segment lost 0 bases and the J segment 4 bases; nucleotides outside the gene matches: 2. Germline CDR1 and CDR2: SGDLS and YYNGEE. CDR3 region: CASSVAGTSGYEQYF. For the CDR3, the DNA is TGTGCCAGCAGCGTAGCTGGGACTAGCGGGTACGAGCAGTACTTC.

This clone came up a few times. This chain joins TRBV19 and TRBJ1-5, with TRBD1 matching 11 bases. Germline V gene data show CDR1 as LNHDA and CDR2 as SQIVND (reference sequence). The J segment lost 2 bases and the V segment lost 7 bases, leaving 4 bases of the junction unmatched. This CDR3 contains 15 residues. This chain's CDR3 is CASTGGQGGNQPQHF. The DNA for the CDR3 is TGTGCCAGTACCGGGGGACAGGGGGGCAATCAGCCCCAGCATTTT.

The V call is TRBV5-6, the J call TRBJ1-1; TRBD1 aligns across 11 bases. Germline V gene sequence: CDR1 SGHDT, CDR2 YYEEEE. V shed 3 bases and J 9 bases; nucleotides not matched to a gene: 4. The CDR3 is 13 residues long. The CDR3 sequence is CASSSGTGGKAFF. CDR3 coding DNA: TGTGCCAGCAGCTCCGGGACAGGGGGTAAAGCTTTCTTT.

The V and J genes are TRBV4-1 and TRBJ2-3, with 7 bases fitting TRBD1. Germline V gives CDR1 MGHRA, CDR2 YSYEKL. The V and J ends lost 0 bases and 2 bases, in that order; junction bases with no gene match: 5. This CDR3 spans 16 amino acids. CDR3: CASSQDIGGDTDTQYF. The CDR3 region has the DNA TGCGCCAGCAGCCAAGATATAGGGGGCGACACAGATACGCAGTATTTT.

The chain recombines TRBV18 with TRBJ2-7; either TRBD1 or TRBD2 may fit D (5 bases each). The CDR3 is 13 residues long. Trimming shortened V by 3 bases and J by 2 bases, and 8 bases separated the two germline ends. CDR1 KGHSH and CDR2 LQKENI come from the germline V gene. CDR3 sequence: CASSPVGAYEQYF. The CDR3 DNA is TGTGCCAGCTCACCGGTGGGGGCCTACGAGCAGTACTTC. The full variable domain, with the rest looked up from reference TRBV18 and TRBJ2-7, is NAGVMQNPRHLVRRRGQEARLRCSPMKGHSHVYWYRQLPEEGLKFMVYLQKENIIDESGMPKERFSAEFPKEGPSILRIQQVVRGDSAAYFCASSPVGAYEQYFGPGTRLTVT.

CDR3 sequence: CASNKGVFYEQYF. CDR3 bases: TGTGCCAGCAATAAGGGAGTTTTCTACGAGCAGTACTTC. The chain joins TRBV6-6 to TRBJ2-7; D perhaps matches TRBD2 (5 bases). CDR1 MNHNY and CDR2 SVGAGI come from the germline V gene (reference sequence). Trimming cost V 7 bases and J 3 bases, with 13 bases left between them. This CDR3 contains 13 residues.

The chain links TRBV28 to TRBJ1-2, with a weak D call TRBD1 (5 bases). From germline, CDR1 is MDHEN and CDR2 SYDVKM. With 5 bases removed from V and 3 bases from J, the gap between germline ends came to 13 bases. CDR3 length: 14 amino acids. This CDR3 reads CASSPRDGYYGYTF. As DNA, the CDR3 is TGTGCCAGCAGTCCGAGGGACGGGTACTATGGCTACACCTTC.

The gene calls are TRBV14 and TRBJ2-1, with D perhaps TRBD1 or TRBD2 (5 bases each). Germline-derived CDR1 and CDR2 are SGHDN and FVKESK. The CDR3 extends over 13 amino acids. Trimming shortened V by 4 bases and J by 5 bases, and 9 bases separated the two germline ends. The CDR3 reads CASSRGPNNEQFF. As DNA, the CDR3 is TGTGCCAGCAGCCGGGGACCAAACAATGAGCAGTTCTTC.

This chain uses TRBV11-2 with TRBJ1-2; TRBD1 is a possible D gene (6 bases). Trimming took 0 bases from V and 4 from J, leaving 27 bases between them. CDR3 length: 20 residues. Per germline, CDR1 SGHAT and CDR2 FQNNGV. CDR3 loop: CASSLDRRGGALGFPYGYTF. The CDR3 region has the DNA TGTGCCAGCAGCTTAGACCGACGGGGGGGGGCCCTAGGGTTTCCCTATGGCTACACCTTC.

The gene calls are TRBV25-1 and TRBJ2-1, with D possibly TRBD2 on 6 matching bases. This CDR3 is built from 15 residues. Germline assignment: CDR1 MGHDK and CDR2 SYGVNS. V was shortened by 9 bases and J by 0 bases, with 15 bases between the two germline ends. CDR3 in amino acids: CARLRDLSSYNEQFF. CDR3 DNA sequence: TGTGCCAGACTACGGGACTTAAGCTCCTACAATGAGCAGTTCTTC.

Concerning this clone itself: Germline is not matched at one junction end, which may reflect a read error. This rearrangement joins TRBV6-1 to TRBJ2-3; 10 nucleotides align to TRBD2. Germline assignment: CDR1 MNHNS and CDR2 SASEGT. CDR3 length: 15 amino acids. The CDR3 nucleotides read TGTGCCAGCACTGAAGCGGGAGGGCTTGTGGATACGCAGTATTTT. This gives the protein CASTEAGGLVDTQYF.

The chain joins TRBV30 to TRBJ2-3; no definite D call. CDR3 length: 12 amino acids. The germline V and J ends were trimmed by 1 base and 5 bases, with 7 bases remaining between them. Germline V CDR1 and CDR2: GTSNPN, SVGIG (reference sequence). DNA of the CDR3: TGTGCCTGGAGTGCCGTAGTAGATACGCAGTATTTT. This sequence encodes CAWSAVVDTQYF.

The V and J genes are TRBV4-1 and TRBJ1-4; 7 bases are shared with TRBD1. Germline V CDR1 and CDR2: MGHRA, YSYEKL. V shed 4 bases, J shed 4 bases, and the junction held 9 bases outside the gene matches. This CDR3 is built from 16 residues. Written as DNA, the CDR3 is TGCGCCAGCAGCCGACCCGCGGGACAGCGTAATGAAAAACTGTTTTTT. Encoded protein: CASSRPAGQRNEKLFF.

This clone was detected ten times or more. The V and J genes are TRBV11-2 and TRBJ2-7; 7 bases align to TRBD1. The germline CDR1 and CDR2 sequences are SGHAT and FQNNGV. The V and J ends lost 0 bases and 5 bases, in that order; junction bases with no gene match: 7. The CDR3 runs 15 residues. DNA of the CDR3: TGTGCCAGCAGCTTAGATGCCAGGGGGATCGACGAGCAGTACTTC. It yields the protein CASSLDARGIDEQYF.

This sequence joins TRBV27 and TRBJ2-3, with 8 bases identical to TRBD1. The junction had 21 bases not matched to a gene; V was cut back by 4 bases and J by 6 bases. CDR1 is MNHEY, CDR2 SMNVEV, per germline (reference sequence). The CDR3 runs 19 residues. The CDR3 nucleotides read TGTGCCAGCAGTTCACCCCGTAAGGCTCTCAGGGGGCAGTGGGATACGCAGTATTTT. Translation: CASSSPRKALRGQWDTQYF.

The chain couples TRBV5-4 to TRBJ1-3; D might be TRBD1 (5 bases). V was shortened by 0 bases and J by 4 bases, with 11 bases between the two germline ends. The CDR3 is 15 residues long. CDR1 and CDR2 from the germline V gene are SGHNT and YYREEE (reference sequence). For the CDR3, the DNA is TGTGCCAGCAGCTTGGTCCCGGGGGTAGGAAACACCATATATTTT. Its protein product is CASSLVPGVGNTIYF.

This clone appeared a single time. The chain links TRBV7-3 to TRBJ1-1, with D perhaps matching TRBD1 (6 bases). This CDR3 is built from 15 residues. V shed 2 bases and J shed 1 base, with 11 bases lying between them. The V gene's germline CDR1 is SGHTA and CDR2 FQGTGA. Here the CDR3 reads CASSLFGGRNTEAFF. Here the CDR3 DNA reads TGTGCCAGCAGCTTATTTGGGGGCCGGAACACTGAAGCTTTCTTT.

This chain joins TRBV28 and TRBJ2-3, with TRBD2 identical over 12 bases. The CDR3 covers 17 residues. V lost 4 bases and J lost 1; bases outside the gene matches: 6. CDR1 is MDHEN, CDR2 SYDVKM, per germline. CDR3 region: CASSSPGLAGRTDTQYF. CDR3 in DNA: TGTGCCAGCAGTTCCCCCGGACTAGCGGGACGCACAGATACGCAGTATTTT.